The subject of this entry is one T cell receptor beta chain. What it binds is not known. From germline, CDR1 is KGHDR and CDR2 SFDVKD. The CDR3 spans 13 residues. Trimming stripped 6 bases from V and 0 bases from J, with 6 bases between. The sample originates from a study of Ad26.COV2.S vaccination and SARS-CoV-2 variants. Study in general: COV1001, an Ad26.COV2.S trial, supplied this vaccine-arm donor. Ad26.COV2.S shots went into the muscle once or twice, 56 days apart.

Produced via immunoSEQ multiplex PCR; TCRdb's table is partial and in-frame only. Of about 400,000 clones listed, 70% to 90% are singletons. General study points: Possibly, TCR breadth and depth analyses underestimated total T cell responses.

Indicated treatment: around 19 received Ad26.COV2.S at low or high dose, single or two shots; 5 received placebo; per-sample allocation not given. All samples were drawn on day 63, counting from the first vaccine or placebo injection. Built on an Ad26 vector, the vaccine expressed Wuhan-strain SARS-CoV-2 spike. This clonotype was obtained from a person between 18 and 65 years old who received the Ad26.COV2.S COVID-19 vaccine or a placebo. Source: peripheral blood, taken in a trial of Ad26.COV2.S vaccine versus placebo. The chain links TRBV24-1 to TRBJ2-3; D unresolved. The CDR3 bases are TGTGCCACCAGTACGCCTAGCACAGATACGCAGTATTTT. This translates into CATSTPSTDTQYF.